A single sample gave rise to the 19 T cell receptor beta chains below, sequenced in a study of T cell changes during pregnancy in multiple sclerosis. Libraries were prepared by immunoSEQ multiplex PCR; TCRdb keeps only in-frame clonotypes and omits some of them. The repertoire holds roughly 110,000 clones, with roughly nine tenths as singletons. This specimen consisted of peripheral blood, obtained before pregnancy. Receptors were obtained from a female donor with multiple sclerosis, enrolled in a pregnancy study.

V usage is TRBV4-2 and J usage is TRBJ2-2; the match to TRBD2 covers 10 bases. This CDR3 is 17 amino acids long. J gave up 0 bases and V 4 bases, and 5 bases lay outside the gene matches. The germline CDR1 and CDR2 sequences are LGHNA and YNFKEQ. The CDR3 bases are TGTGCCAGCAGCCCCGTTGGACTAGCGGCGAACACCGGGGAGCTGTTTTTT. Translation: CASSPVGLAANTGELFF.

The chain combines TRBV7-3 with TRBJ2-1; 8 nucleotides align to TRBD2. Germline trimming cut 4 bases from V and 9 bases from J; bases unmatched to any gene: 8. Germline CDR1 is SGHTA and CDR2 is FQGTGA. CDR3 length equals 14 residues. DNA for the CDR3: TGTGCCAGCAGCTCCTCCCGCGGGGGGAGTGAGCAGTTCTTC. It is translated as CASSSSRGGSEQFF.

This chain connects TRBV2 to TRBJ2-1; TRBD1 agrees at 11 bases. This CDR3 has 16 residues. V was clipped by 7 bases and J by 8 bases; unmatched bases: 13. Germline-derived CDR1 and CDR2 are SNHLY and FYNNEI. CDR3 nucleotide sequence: TGTGCCAGCACCAACAGCGGGACAGGGGGTATCCATGAGCAGTTCTTC. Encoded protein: CASTNSGTGGIHEQFF.

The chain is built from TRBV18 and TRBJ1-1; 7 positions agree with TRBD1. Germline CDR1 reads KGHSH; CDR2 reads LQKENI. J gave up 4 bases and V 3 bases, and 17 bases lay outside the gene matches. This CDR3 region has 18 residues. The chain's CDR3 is CASSPQGTVGALGTEAFF. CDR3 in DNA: TGTGCCAGCTCACCCCAAGGGACAGTCGGAGCTTTGGGCACTGAAGCTTTCTTT.

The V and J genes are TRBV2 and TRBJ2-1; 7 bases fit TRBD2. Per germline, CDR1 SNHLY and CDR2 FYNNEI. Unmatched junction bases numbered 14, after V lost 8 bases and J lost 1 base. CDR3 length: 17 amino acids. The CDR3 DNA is TGTGCCAGCTCTGAAATGGGGGGGGGAACTTCCTACAATGAGCAGTTCTTC. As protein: CASSEMGGGTSYNEQFF. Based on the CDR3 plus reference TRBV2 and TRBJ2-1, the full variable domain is EPEVTQTPSHQVTQMGQEVILRCVPISNHLYFYWYRQILGQKVEFLVSFYNNEISEKSEIFDDQFSVERPDGSNFTLKIRSTKLEDSAMYFCASSEMGGGTSYNEQFFGPGTRLTVL.

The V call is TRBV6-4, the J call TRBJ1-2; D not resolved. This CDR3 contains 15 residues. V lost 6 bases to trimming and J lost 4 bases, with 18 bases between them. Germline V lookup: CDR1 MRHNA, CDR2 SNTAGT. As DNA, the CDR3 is TGTGCCAGCAGAAGACCGAGGCGGCCCGCCTATGGCTACACCTTC. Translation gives CASRRPRRPAYGYTF.

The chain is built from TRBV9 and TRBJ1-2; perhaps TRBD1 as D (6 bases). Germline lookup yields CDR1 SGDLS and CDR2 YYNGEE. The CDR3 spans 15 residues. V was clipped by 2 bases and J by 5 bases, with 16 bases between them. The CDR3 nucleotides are TGTGCCAGCAGCGTCTCAACAGGGTTCGGGTATGGCTACACCTTC. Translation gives CASSVSTGFGYGYTF.

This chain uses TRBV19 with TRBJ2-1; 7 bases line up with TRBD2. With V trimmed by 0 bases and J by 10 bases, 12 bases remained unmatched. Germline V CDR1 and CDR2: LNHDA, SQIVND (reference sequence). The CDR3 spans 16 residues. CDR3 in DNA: TGTGCCAGTAGTATAGATATGGGGGGGAGACTAGTCGAGCAGTTCTTC. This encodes CASSIDMGGRLVEQFF.

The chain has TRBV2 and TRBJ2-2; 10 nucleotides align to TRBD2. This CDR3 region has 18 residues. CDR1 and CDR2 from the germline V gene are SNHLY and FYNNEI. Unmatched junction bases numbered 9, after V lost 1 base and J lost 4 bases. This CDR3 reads CASSEGSKREGGTGELFF. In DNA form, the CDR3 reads TGTGCCAGCAGTGAAGGTTCAAAGCGGGAGGGAGGCACCGGGGAGCTGTTTTTT.

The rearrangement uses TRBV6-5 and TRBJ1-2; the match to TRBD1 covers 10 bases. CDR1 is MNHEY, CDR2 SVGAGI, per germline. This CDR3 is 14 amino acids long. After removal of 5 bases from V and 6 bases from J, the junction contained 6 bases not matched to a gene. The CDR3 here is CASSRQGAGHGYTF. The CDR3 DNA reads TGTGCCAGCAGTCGACAGGGGGCAGGGCATGGCTACACCTTC.

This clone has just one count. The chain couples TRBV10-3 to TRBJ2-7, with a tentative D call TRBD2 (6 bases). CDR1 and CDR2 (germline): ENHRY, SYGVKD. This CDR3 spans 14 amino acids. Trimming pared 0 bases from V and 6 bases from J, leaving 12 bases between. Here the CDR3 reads CAISESGGDGEQYF. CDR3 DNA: TGTGCCATCAGTGAGTCGGGCGGGGACGGCGAGCAGTACTTC.

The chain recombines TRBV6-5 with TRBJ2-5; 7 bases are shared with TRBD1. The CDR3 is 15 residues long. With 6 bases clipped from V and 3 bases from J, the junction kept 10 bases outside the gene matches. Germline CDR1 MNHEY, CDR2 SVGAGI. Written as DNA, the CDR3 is TGTGCCAGCAGCTCTCCCCTGACAGGGAAAGAGACCCAGTACTTC. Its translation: CASSSPLTGKETQYF.

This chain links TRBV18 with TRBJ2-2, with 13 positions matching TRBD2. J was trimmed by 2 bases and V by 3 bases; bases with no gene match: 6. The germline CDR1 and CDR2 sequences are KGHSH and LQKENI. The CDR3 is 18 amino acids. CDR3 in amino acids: CASSPYGLAGANTGELFF. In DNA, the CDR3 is TGTGCCAGCTCACCCTATGGACTAGCGGGAGCTAACACCGGGGAGCTGTTTTTT.

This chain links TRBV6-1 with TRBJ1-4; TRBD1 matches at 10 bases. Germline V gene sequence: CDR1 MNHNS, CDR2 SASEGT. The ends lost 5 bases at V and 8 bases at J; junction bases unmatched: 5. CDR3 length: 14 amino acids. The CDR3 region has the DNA TGTGCCAGCAGTACCGGGACAGGGGAAGAAAAACTGTTTTTT. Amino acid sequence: CASSTGTGEEKLFF.

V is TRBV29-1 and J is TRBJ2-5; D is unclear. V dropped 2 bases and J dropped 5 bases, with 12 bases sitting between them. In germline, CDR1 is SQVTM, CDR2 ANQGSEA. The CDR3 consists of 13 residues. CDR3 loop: CSVELITGETQYF. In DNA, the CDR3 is TGCAGCGTTGAACTCATCACCGGGGAGACCCAGTACTTC.

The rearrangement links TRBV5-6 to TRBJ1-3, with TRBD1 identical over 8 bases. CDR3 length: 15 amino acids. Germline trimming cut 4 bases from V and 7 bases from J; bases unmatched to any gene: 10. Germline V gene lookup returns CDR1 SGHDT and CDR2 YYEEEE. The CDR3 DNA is TGTGCCAGCAGCGCGGCGGACAGGGATGTGAACACCATATATTTT. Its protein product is CASSAADRDVNTIYF.

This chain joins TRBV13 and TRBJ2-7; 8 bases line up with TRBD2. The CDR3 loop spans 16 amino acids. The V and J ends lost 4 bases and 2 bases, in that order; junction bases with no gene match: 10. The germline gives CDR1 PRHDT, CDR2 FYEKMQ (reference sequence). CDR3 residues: CASSSRTSRNPYEQYF. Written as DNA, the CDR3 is TGTGCCAGCAGCTCGAGGACTAGCCGAAACCCCTACGAGCAGTACTTC.

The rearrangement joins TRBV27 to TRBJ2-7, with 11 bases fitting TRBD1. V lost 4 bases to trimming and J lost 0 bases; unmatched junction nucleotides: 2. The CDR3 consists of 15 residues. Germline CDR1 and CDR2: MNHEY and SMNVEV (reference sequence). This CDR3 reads CASSWTGGDSYEQYF. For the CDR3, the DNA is TGTGCCAGCAGTTGGACAGGGGGCGACTCCTACGAGCAGTACTTC.

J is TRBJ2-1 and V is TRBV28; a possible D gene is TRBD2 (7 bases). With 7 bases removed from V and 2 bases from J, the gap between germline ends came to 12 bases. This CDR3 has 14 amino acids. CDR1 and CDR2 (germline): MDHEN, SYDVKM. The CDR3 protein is CASTRGAAYNEQFF. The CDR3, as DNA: TGTGCCAGCACTCGGGGGGCGGCCTACAATGAGCAGTTCTTC. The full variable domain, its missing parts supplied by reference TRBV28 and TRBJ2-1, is DVKVTQSSRYLVKRTGEKVFLECVQDMDHENMFWYRQDPGLGLRLIYFSYDVKMKEKGDIPEGYSVSREKKERFSLILESASTNQTSMYLCASTRGAAYNEQFFGPGTRLTVL.